Sequencing of this T cell receptor beta chain was carried out in a study of cytomegalovirus exposure and HLA in healthy donors. Findings and limits, study-wide: Most observed TCR sequences were rare, whereas some public TCRs were detected in many donors. TCR beta chain V- and J-gene trimming was linked, in a later analysis, to a missense variant in DCLRE1C. Later work showed greater clonal expansion in HLA-associated TCR beta chains than in equally common others.

The study ran its PCR with 60 Vbeta and 13 Jbeta primers. The data were produced by immunoSEQ multiplex PCR, yet TCRdb's version contains in-frame clones alone and is incomplete. This table lists 74,000 or so clones. In germline, CDR1 is SGHRS, CDR2 YFSETQ. The CDR3 length is 16 residues. Trimming took 0 bases from V and 3 from J; bases not matched to a gene: 8. Concerning this clone: Its target is not known.

The rearrangement joins TRBV5-1 to TRBJ2-7; 8 bases agree with TRBD2. The receptor's source is a woman aged 55-75 years in good health and CMV-seronegative. Input material: PBMCs. CDR3 protein: CASSLGLAGGIYEQYF. CDR3 in DNA: TGCGCCAGCAGCTTGGGGCTAGCGGGCGGGATCTACGAGCAGTACTTC.